At least ten counts were recorded for the clone carrying this T cell receptor beta chain. Its matching antigen is unknown. Expansion lasted 2 to 3 days, with either anti-CD3 antibody OKT3 or CD3/CD28 beads. Anti-TRBV12 bispecific coculture of Jurkat cells with normal T cells. Cocultures held 5 x 10^4 normal T cells, 5 x 10^4 targets, and bispecific antibody. The data are from a study of beta chain bispecific antibodies for T cell cancers. Notes on the study in general: The leukemia cells, rather than normal T cells, gave most of the targeted TRBV signal. Anti-TRBV5-5 antibody staining may include highly similar TRBV5-6 cells. Anti-TRBV12 exposure, compared with anti-CD19, reduced the TRBV12-3 proportion of TRBV signal by approximately 99%.

Each CDR3 protein is one row after TCRdb ran MiXCR on the 5' RACE reads. The sample records about 20,000 distinct CDR3 sequences, 2% to 2.5% being singletons. Germline V gene data show CDR1 as GTSNPN and CDR2 as SVGIG (reference sequence). V lost 5 bases and J lost 10, with 14 bases in between. This CDR3 has 12 residues. This chain joins TRBV30 and TRBJ1-4; unclear D gene. The input for sequencing was healthy donor T cells cultured with leukemia cells, taken from a culture containing a bispecific antibody targeting TCR Vbeta12. This TCR came from a human donor in good health. Some clones in this sample may be carry-over from other donors' samples. CDR3: CAWLMGVGKLFF. The CDR3 DNA reads TGTGCCTGGCTCATGGGCGTGGGAAAACTGTTTTTT. Full variable domain (missing parts from reference TRBV30 and TRBJ1-4): SQTIHQWPATLVQPVGSPLSLECTVEGTSNPNLYWYRQAAGRGLQLLFYSVGIGQISSEVPQNLSASRPQDRQFILSSKKLLLSDSGFYLCAWLMGVGKLFFGSGTQLSVL.